The source of this TCR beta chain is a study of graft-versus-host responses after intestinal transplantation. The wider study: Recipients had transplants, and these were multivisceral, liver-intestinal, or isolated intestinal. Induction using anti-thymocyte globulin, followed by tacrolimus and steroids for roughly 3 years, was given to all recipients.

Profiling relied on immunoSEQ multiplex PCR, and the TCRdb table lists in-frame clones only, not all of them. There are about 88,000 clones in the sample; around 90% occur only once, and under 0.4% lies in the top ten. Germline trimming cut 6 bases from V and 7 bases from J; bases unmatched to any gene: 13. The CDR3 length is 15 residues. Germline V gives CDR1 SNHLY, CDR2 FYNNEI. Study-level results: Allograft graft-versus-host to host-versus-graft clonal ratios ran high in patients with graft-donor T cell macrochimerism.

Concerning this clone: The antigen remains undetermined.

This clonotype was sampled from a human donor who was the organ donor for an intestinal transplant. The chain couples TRBV2 to TRBJ1-1; TRBD1 matches 8 bases. Sequenced material: unstimulated CD4+ T cells sorted from spleen or lymph node cells, taken before transplant. The CDR3 bases are TGTGCCAGCAGACTCAGACAGGGGACGGTCTTTGAAGCTTTCTTT. Translated: CASRLRQGTVFEAFF.